The T cell receptor beta chain described here comes from a study of cytomegalovirus exposure and HLA in healthy donors. Whole-study results and caveats: The study had only CMV serostatus as immune exposure information.

In regard to this clone: No antigen is known for it.

CDR3 length: 14 residues. Germline V lookup: CDR1 KGHSH, CDR2 LQKENI. Trimming removed 6 bases from V and 4 bases from J, with 15 bases in between. PCR primers comprised 60 Vbeta and 13 Jbeta primers. TCRdb keeps only in-frame clones here, not all; method: immunoSEQ multiplex PCR. This sample has some 100,000 clones, with roughly 67% found just once. Sequenced material: PBMCs. V is TRBV18 and J is TRBJ1-2; D unresolved. This sequence was found in a middle-aged man in good health and CMV-seronegative. CDR3 protein: CASSPGGHVYGYTF. The CDR3 bases are TGTGCCAGCTCCCCCGGAGGGCACGTCTATGGCTACACCTTC.